Below, 18 T cell receptor beta chains from the same sample are listed, as sequenced in a study of post-analysis software for immune sequencing data. Study-level results: Roughly five TRBV segments appeared more often in patients than in controls, and TRBV5-6, TRBV5-1 and TRBV20-1 were among these.

These receptors' targets are unknown. Unique molecular identifiers were present in the TCR beta cDNA libraries. TCRdb re-called the PCR reads with MiXCR, one entry per CDR3 protein. The table includes approximately 570,000 distinct CDR3 sequences, roughly 47% detected once. The sample was blood. The receptors were gathered from a girl between 10 and 17 years old with multiple sclerosis.

V usage is TRBV6-2 or TRBV6-3 and J usage is TRBJ2-5, with D unresolved. The J call may not be correct, given that the DNA end is closer to TRBJ2-7. The germline gives CDR1 MNHEY, CDR2 SVGEGT. This CDR3 is 16 amino acids long. The chain's CDR3 is CASSYSSPGGSYEQYF. CDR3 nucleotides: TGTGCCAGCAGTTACTCTTCTCCGGGCGGTTCCTACGAGCAGTACTTC.

This clonotype was recorded a few times. This chain connects TRBV29-1 to TRBJ1-1, with 9 bases that match TRBD1. CDR3 length: 14 residues. The V gene end was trimmed by 4 bases and the J gene end by 1 base; junction bases not matched to a gene: 4. Germline V gene sequence: CDR1 SQVTM, CDR2 ANQGSEA. This chain's CDR3 is CSVGGQGGNTEAFF. In DNA form, the CDR3 reads TGCAGCGTTGGGGGACAGGGTGGGAACACTGAAGCTTTCTTT.

This sequence joins TRBV7-2 and TRBJ1-1; no clear D. The germline V and J ends were trimmed by 4 bases and 8 bases, with 11 bases remaining between them. The germline V gene has CDR1 SGHTA and CDR2 FQGNSA. The CDR3 is made up of 12 amino acids. This CDR3 is CASSSYVIEAFF. DNA of the CDR3: TGTGCCAGCAGCTCATATGTGATAGAAGCTTTCTTT.

V and J are TRBV4-2 and TRBJ2-7, with a tentative D call TRBD1 (7 bases). The DNA matches TRBJ2-5 better at its end, which makes the J call doubtful. Per germline, CDR1 LGHNA and CDR2 YNFKEQ. This CDR3 region has 16 residues. The CDR3 region has the DNA TGTGCCAGCAGCCAAGAGCCGACAGGGAGGTTAGAGACCCAGTACTTC. Residues: CASSQEPTGRLETQYF.

V is TRBV5-1 and J is TRBJ2-1; 8 bases map to TRBD2. The CDR3 is 17 amino acids. Germline V CDR1 and CDR2: SGHRS, YFSETQ. Losses at the gene ends were 4 bases for V and 4 bases for J; bases not matched to a gene: 13. The CDR3 loop is CASSQSQSGSRYNEQFF. The CDR3 bases are TGCGCCAGCAGCCAATCCCAGAGCGGGAGTCGATACAATGAGCAGTTCTTC.

Only a few counts were recorded for this clonotype. The chain is built from TRBV29-1 and TRBJ2-7; D not certain. The V gene's germline CDR1 is SQVTM and CDR2 ANQGSEA. Trimming shortened V by 4 bases and J by 4 bases, and 20 bases separated the two germline ends. The CDR3 has 15 amino acids. CDR3 amino acids: CSVVTLSHGDYEQYF. As DNA, the CDR3 is TGCAGCGTTGTAACGCTAAGTCATGGGGATTACGAGCAGTACTTC.

This clonotype was picked up a small number of times. The chain couples TRBV5-1 to TRBJ2-1; D not resolved. This CDR3 contains 15 residues. V was clipped by 0 bases and J by 1 base, with 8 bases between them. Germline lookup yields CDR1 SGHRS and CDR2 YFSETQ. CDR3 DNA sequence: TGCGCCAGCAGCTTGGCTAGTACATCCTACAATGAGCAGTTCTTC. Translation: CASSLASTSYNEQFF.

The V call is TRBV7-8, the J call TRBJ2-7, with D possibly matching TRBD1 (6 bases). The V gene's germline CDR1 is SGHVS and CDR2 FQNEAQ. This CDR3 contains 14 residues. The germline V and J ends were trimmed by 5 bases and 4 bases, with 15 bases remaining between them. The CDR3 nucleotides are TGTGCCAGCAGCCGGACAGTCGGGACATACGAGCAGTACTTC. This sequence encodes CASSRTVGTYEQYF. The full variable domain, its missing parts supplied by reference TRBV7-8 and TRBJ2-7, is GAGVSQSPRYKVAKRGQDVALRCDPISGHVSLFWYQQALGQGPEFLTYFQNEAQLDKSGLPSDRFFAERPEGSVSTLKIQRTQQEDSAVYLCASSRTVGTYEQYFGPGTRLTVT.

This clonotype came up a few times. The chain couples TRBV5-1 to TRBJ2-3; the D is unclear. The CDR3 sequence is 13 residues long. Germline values: CDR1 SGHRS, CDR2 YFSETQ. The V end lost 5 bases, the J end lost 9 bases, and 16 bases lay between the germline ends. The CDR3 coding sequence is TGCGCCAGCAGTCTCTCCTACCTTAGCACGCAGTATTTT. Protein: CASSLSYLSTQYF.

On this clonotype itself: Compared with germline, one end of the junction differs, possibly owing to a read error. The chain links TRBV7-9 to TRBJ1-5; D call uncertain. This CDR3 contains 15 residues. Germline assignment: CDR1 SEHNR and CDR2 FQNEAQ (reference sequence). In DNA, the CDR3 is TGTGCCGGCAGCGCTAGTAGATATAGCAATCAGCCCCAGCATTTT. It is translated as CAGSASRYSNQPQHF.

The V gene is TRBV7-2, the J gene TRBJ2-1; 8 bases match TRBD2. The germline CDR1 and CDR2 sequences are SGHTA and FQGNSA. CDR3 length: 15 residues. The V gene end was trimmed by 1 base and the J gene end by 7 bases; junction bases not matched to a gene: 6. The CDR3 DNA follows: TGTGCCAGCAGCTTAGGAGCGGGAGTAGGAAATGAGCAGTTCTTC. It is translated as CASSLGAGVGNEQFF.

This clonotype was seen a few times. This chain joins TRBV12-3 or TRBV12-4 and TRBJ2-3; possible D gene TRBD2, 6 bases. V shed 8 bases and J shed 2 bases, with 14 bases lying between them. The CDR3 contains 14 residues. CDR3 sequence (DNA): TGTGCCAGCGGCAGCGGGTGGGACACAGATACGCAGTATTTT. Residues: CASGSGWDTDTQYF.

This chain links TRBV7-9 with TRBJ2-3; either TRBD1 or TRBD2 may supply D (5 bases each). Trimming pared 4 bases from V and 1 base from J, leaving 18 bases between. Germline V gene sequence: CDR1 SEHNR, CDR2 FQNEAQ (reference sequence). CDR3 length: 17 amino acids. CDR3 nucleotide sequence: TGTGCCAGCAGCTCTCCCGGGACGGAAGGAGGCACAGATACGCAGTATTTT. The encoded protein is CASSSPGTEGGTDTQYF. Full variable domain (missing parts from reference TRBV7-9 and TRBJ2-3): DTGVSQNPRHKITKRGQNVTFRCDPISEHNRLYWYRQTLGQGPEFLTYFQNEAQLEKSRLLSDRFSAERPKGSFSTLEIQRTEQGDSAMYLCASSSPGTEGGTDTQYFGPGTRLTVL.

V and J are TRBV12-3 or TRBV12-4 and TRBJ1-1; TRBD1 matches at 7 bases. Trimming took 1 base from V and 5 from J; bases not matched to a gene: 4. The CDR3 loop spans 14 amino acids. The CDR3 DNA follows: TGTGCCAGCAGTTTAGTGGCAGGGGGGACTGAAGCTTTCTTT. This translates into CASSLVAGGTEAFF.

The rearrangement links TRBV20-1 to TRBJ2-7; D may be TRBD2 (6 bases). The V gene's germline CDR1 is DFQATT and CDR2 SNEGSKA (reference sequence). Between the trimmed V and J ends, which lost 0 bases and 2 bases, there was a span of 14 bases. The CDR3 is 15 residues long. CDR3 in DNA: TGCAGTGCTAGAGATTACGGGGGATCGACCTACGAGCAGTACTTC. It encodes CSARDYGGSTYEQYF.

This clonotype was seen repeatedly, ten times or more. The gene calls are TRBV7-2 and TRBJ2-7; D gene uncertain. V dropped 1 base and J dropped 4 bases, with 8 bases sitting between them. This CDR3 region has 13 residues. Germline lookup yields CDR1 SGHTA and CDR2 FQGNSA. This chain's CDR3 is CASSLVHGYEQYF. The CDR3 region has the DNA TGTGCCAGCAGCTTAGTTCACGGATACGAGCAGTACTTC.

The chain carries TRBV12-3 or TRBV12-4 and TRBJ1-2; a possible D gene is TRBD1 (5 bases). The length of the CDR3 is 11 residues. The ends were cut back, 8 bases at V and 7 bases at J, with 11 bases in the middle. CDR3 sequence: CASRRDGGYTF. The CDR3 DNA is TGTGCCAGCCGGAGGGACGGTGGCTACACCTTC.

The table lists this clonotype with a count of one. The chain has TRBV19 and TRBJ2-7; D remains ambiguous. The CDR3 has 14 amino acids. The ends were cut back, 6 bases at V and 3 bases at J, with 15 bases in the middle. Per germline, CDR1 LNHDA and CDR2 SQIVND (reference sequence). Here the CDR3 DNA reads TGTGCCAGTAGGGCACCAGGATACCTCTACGAGCAGTACTTC. Its protein product is CASRAPGYLYEQYF. Full variable domain (remainder filled in from reference TRBV19 and TRBJ2-7): DGGITQSPKYLFRKEGQNVTLSCEQNLNHDAMYWYRQDPGQGLRLIYYSQIVNDFQKGDIAEGYSVSREKKESFPLTVTSAQKNPTAFYLCASRAPGYLYEQYFGPGTRLTVT.